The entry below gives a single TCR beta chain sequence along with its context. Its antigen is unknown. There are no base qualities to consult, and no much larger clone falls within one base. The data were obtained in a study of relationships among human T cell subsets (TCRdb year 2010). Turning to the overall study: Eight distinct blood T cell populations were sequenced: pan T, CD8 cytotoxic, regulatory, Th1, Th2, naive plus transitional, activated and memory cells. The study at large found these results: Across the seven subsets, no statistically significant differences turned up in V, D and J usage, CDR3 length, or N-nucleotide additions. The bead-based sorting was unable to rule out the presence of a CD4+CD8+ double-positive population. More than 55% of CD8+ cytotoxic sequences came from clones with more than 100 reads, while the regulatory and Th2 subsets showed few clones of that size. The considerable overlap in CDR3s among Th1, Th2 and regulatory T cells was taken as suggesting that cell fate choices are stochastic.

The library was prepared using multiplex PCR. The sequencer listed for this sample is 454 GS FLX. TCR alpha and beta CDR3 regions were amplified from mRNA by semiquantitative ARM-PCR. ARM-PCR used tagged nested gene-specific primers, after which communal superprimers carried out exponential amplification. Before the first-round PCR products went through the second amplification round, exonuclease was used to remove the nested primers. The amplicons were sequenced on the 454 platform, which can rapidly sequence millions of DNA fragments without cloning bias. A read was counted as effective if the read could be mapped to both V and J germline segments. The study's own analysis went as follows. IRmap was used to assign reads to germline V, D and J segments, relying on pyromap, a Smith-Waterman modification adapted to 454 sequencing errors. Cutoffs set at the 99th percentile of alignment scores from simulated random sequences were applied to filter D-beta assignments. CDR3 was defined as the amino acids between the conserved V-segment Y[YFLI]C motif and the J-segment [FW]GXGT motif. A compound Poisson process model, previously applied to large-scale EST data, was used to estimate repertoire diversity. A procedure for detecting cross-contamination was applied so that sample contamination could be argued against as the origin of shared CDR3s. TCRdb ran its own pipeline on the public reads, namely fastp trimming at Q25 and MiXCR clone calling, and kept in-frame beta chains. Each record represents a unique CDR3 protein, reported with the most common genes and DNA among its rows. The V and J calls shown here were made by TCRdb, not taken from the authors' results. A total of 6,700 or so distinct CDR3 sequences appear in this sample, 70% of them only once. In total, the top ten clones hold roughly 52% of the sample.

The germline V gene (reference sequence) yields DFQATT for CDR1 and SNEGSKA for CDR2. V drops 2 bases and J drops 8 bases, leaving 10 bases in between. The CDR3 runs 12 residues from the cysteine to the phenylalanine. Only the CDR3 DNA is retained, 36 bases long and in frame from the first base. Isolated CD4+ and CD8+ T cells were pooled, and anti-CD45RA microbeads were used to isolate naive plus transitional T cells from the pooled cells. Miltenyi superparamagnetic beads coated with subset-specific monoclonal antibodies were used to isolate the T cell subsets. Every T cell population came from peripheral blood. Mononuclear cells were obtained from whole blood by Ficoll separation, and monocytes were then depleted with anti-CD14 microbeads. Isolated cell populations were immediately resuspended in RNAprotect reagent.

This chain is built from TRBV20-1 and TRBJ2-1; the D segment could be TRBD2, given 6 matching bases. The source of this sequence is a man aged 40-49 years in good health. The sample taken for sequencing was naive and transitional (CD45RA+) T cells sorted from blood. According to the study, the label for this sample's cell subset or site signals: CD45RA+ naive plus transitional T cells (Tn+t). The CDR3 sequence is CSARLGGDEQFF. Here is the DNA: TGCAGTGCTAGACTCGGGGGAGATGAGCAGTTCTTC.